These 30 T cell receptor beta chains were all obtained from the same sample, sequenced in a study of blood T cell repertoires in COVID-19. TCRdb's table, derived via immunoSEQ multiplex PCR, lists solely in-frame clones and lacks some. The sample lists 70,000 to 95,000 clones, roughly 91% occurring once. The sample taken for sequencing was peripheral blood. The receptors were sampled from a man between 70 and 80 years old with active or convalescent COVID-19.

The chain is built from TRBV2 and TRBJ2-1; D is undetermined. Between the trimmed V and J ends, which lost 4 bases and 0 bases, there was a span of 10 bases. The CDR3 spans 15 residues. The germline V gene encodes CDR1 SNHLY and CDR2 FYNNEI. CDR3 sequence: CASSGSRASYNEQFF. The CDR3, as DNA: TGTGCCAGCAGTGGCTCGCGCGCCTCCTACAATGAGCAGTTCTTC.

Written as DNA, the CDR3 is TGCGCCAGCAGTGAGTCGAACAGGCTGAACACTGAAGCTTTCTTT. Amino acid sequence: CASSESNRLNTEAFF. The gene calls are TRBV10-2 and TRBJ1-1, with D maybe TRBD1 (5 bases). Between the trimmed V and J ends, which lost 0 bases and 0 bases, there was a span of 8 bases. The CDR3 sequence is 15 residues long. Per the germline V gene, CDR1 is WSHSY and CDR2 is SAAADI.

CDR3 coding DNA: TGTGCCAGTAGTATGGTTCGGGGGGAGACCCAGTACTTC. Encoded protein: CASSMVRGETQYF. V gene TRBV19 combines with J gene TRBJ2-5, with D possibly TRBD2 on 6 matching bases. Between the trimmed V and J ends, which lost 3 bases and 5 bases, there was a span of 10 bases. This CDR3 has 13 amino acids. Germline values: CDR1 LNHDA, CDR2 SQIVND (reference sequence).

This rearrangement joins TRBV28 to TRBJ1-5, with TRBD1 as a possible D gene (5 bases). This CDR3 is 16 amino acids long. Per the germline V gene, CDR1 is MDHEN and CDR2 is SYDVKM. V lost 3 bases and J lost 2, with 14 bases in between. CDR3 nucleotide sequence: TGTGCCAGCAGTTTGGGAGGACACGGAGGCAATCAGCCCCAGCATTTT. This codes for CASSLGGHGGNQPQHF.

The rearrangement uses TRBV28 and TRBJ2-7; TRBD1 might be the D (6 bases). Germline V gives CDR1 MDHEN, CDR2 SYDVKM. CDR3 length: 14 amino acids. Trimming left V 3 bases short and J 6 bases short, with 15 bases between. The CDR3 nucleotides read TGTGCCAGCAGTTTCGACAGGACGAGGCCCGAGCAGTACTTC. It encodes CASSFDRTRPEQYF. Using reference TRBV28 and TRBJ2-7 for the parts outside the CDR3, the full variable domain is DVKVTQSSRYLVKRTGEKVFLECVQDMDHENMFWYRQDPGLGLRLIYFSYDVKMKEKGDIPEGYSVSREKKERFSLILESASTNQTSMYLCASSFDRTRPEQYFGPGTRLTVT.

The chain carries TRBV6-5 and TRBJ2-7; no clear D gene. The CDR3 has 13 amino acids. The germline V gene encodes CDR1 MNHEY and CDR2 SVGAGI. V shed 0 bases and J shed 7 bases, with 10 bases lying between them. Here the CDR3 reads CASSYSRSAEQYF. The CDR3 DNA sequence: TGTGCCAGCAGTTACTCGAGGTCGGCAGAGCAGTACTTC.

This chain connects TRBV9 to TRBJ2-2, with TRBD1 identical over 7 bases. Trimming cost V 2 bases and J 4 bases; bases outside gene matches: 5. The germline CDR1 and CDR2 sequences are SGDLS and YYNGEE. The CDR3 totals 15 residues. The CDR3 sequence: CASSVTGVGTGELFF. The CDR3 nucleotides are TGTGCCAGCAGCGTCACAGGGGTAGGCACCGGGGAGCTGTTTTTT.

The chain employs TRBV2 and TRBJ1-6; 9 bases align to TRBD1. This CDR3 is 14 amino acids long. Germline V gene sequence: CDR1 SNHLY, CDR2 FYNNEI. The J segment lost 10 bases and the V segment lost 8 bases, leaving 9 bases of the junction unmatched. Here the CDR3 reads CASGPGQGHSPLHF. The DNA for the CDR3 is TGTGCCAGCGGTCCGGGACAGGGTCACTCACCCCTCCACTTT.

This clone was seen a single time. The chain recombines TRBV28 with TRBJ2-1; TRBD2 agrees at 10 bases. The CDR3 loop spans 16 amino acids. Germline CDR1 and CDR2: MDHEN and SYDVKM. The trim removed 6 bases at V and 6 bases at J, leaving 11 bases unmatched. DNA for the CDR3: TGTGCCAGCAGGAGGGGATGGTTAGCGGGAGGCAATGAGCAGTTCTTC. It translates to CASRRGWLAGGNEQFF.

For the CDR3, the DNA is TGTGCCAGCAGTTCCGGGGGGATGTTTCTCGGGCACGAGCAGTACTTC. It translates to CASSSGGMFLGHEQYF. V is TRBV27 and J is TRBJ2-7; 7 nucleotides match TRBD2. CDR1 and CDR2 (germline): MNHEY, SMNVEV (reference sequence). The CDR3 consists of 16 residues. V was clipped by 4 bases and J by 5 bases; unmatched bases: 14.

V is TRBV4-1 and J is TRBJ1-4; D is uncertain. Germline V CDR1 and CDR2: MGHRA, YSYEKL. V dropped 0 bases and J dropped 0 bases, with 14 bases sitting between them. This CDR3 is built from 18 residues. The CDR3 here is CASSQDGTAKSTNEKLFF. The CDR3 nucleotides are TGCGCCAGCAGCCAAGATGGAACAGCCAAGTCAACTAATGAAAAACTGTTTTTT.

This chain joins TRBV2 and TRBJ1-4; D uncertain. There are 11 residues in the CDR3. Trimming stripped 6 bases from V and 13 bases from J, with 12 bases between. The germline V gene encodes CDR1 SNHLY and CDR2 FYNNEI. This CDR3 is CASREGRTLFF. The CDR3 DNA reads as TGTGCCAGCAGGGAGGGAAGAACACTGTTTTTT.

This chain uses TRBV4-2 with TRBJ1-2; unclear D gene. The CDR3 sequence is 16 residues long. V dropped 0 bases and J dropped 3 bases, with 14 bases sitting between them. CDR1 and CDR2 (germline): LGHNA, YNFKEQ. For the CDR3, the DNA is TGTGCCAGCAGCCAAGATGACGCCCAGCGCCACTATGGCTACACCTTC. Translating it yields CASSQDDAQRHYGYTF.

The gene calls are TRBV6-2 or TRBV6-3 and TRBJ1-5; D perhaps matches TRBD1 (5 bases). V dropped 6 bases and J dropped 5 bases, with 8 bases sitting between them. Germline loops: CDR1 MNHEY, CDR2 SVGEGT. This CDR3 region has 12 residues. The CDR3 spells CASSDRHQPQHF. CDR3 in DNA: TGTGCCAGCAGCGACAGACATCAGCCCCAGCATTTT.

As to this clone: The sample contains more than one DNA sequence encoding this CDR3. This chain joins TRBV18 and TRBJ2-5; D unclear. Per germline, CDR1 KGHSH and CDR2 LQKENI. Deletions cut 2 bases from V and 2 bases from J, with 6 bases between. The CDR3 runs to 13 residues. The CDR3 reads CASSPGLQETQYF. CDR3 coding DNA: TGTGCCAGCTCACCAGGGCTGCAAGAGACCCAGTACTTC.

V usage is TRBV15 and J usage is TRBJ2-5, with 7 bases aligning to TRBD1. Germline V lookup: CDR1 LNHNV, CDR2 YYDKDF (reference sequence). V lost 1 base to trimming and J lost 5 bases; unmatched junction nucleotides: 4. The CDR3 contains 14 residues. In nucleotides, the CDR3 is TGTGCCACCAGCAGAGCGGACAGGTGGGAGACCCAGTACTTC. This gives the protein CATSRADRWETQYF.

This chain connects TRBV5-1 to TRBJ2-2; a weak D match, TRBD1 (6 bases). V lost 0 bases and J lost 7, with 10 bases in between. The CDR3 is made up of 14 amino acids. The germline V gene encodes CDR1 SGHRS and CDR2 YFSETQ. CDR3 nucleotides: TGCGCCAGCAGCTTGGCTGGGACAAACGGGGAGCTGTTTTTT. Protein sequence: CASSLAGTNGELFF. Complete variable domain (other parts from reference TRBV5-1 and TRBJ2-2): KAGVTQTPRYLIKTRGQQVTLSCSPISGHRSVSWYQQTPGQGLQFLFEYFSETQRNKGNFPGRFSGRQFSNSRSEMNVSTLELGDSALYLCASSLAGTNGELFFGEGSRLTVL.

The rearrangement joins TRBV7-3 to TRBJ2-1; 8 nucleotides match TRBD2. This CDR3 is 14 amino acids long. CDR1 and CDR2 (germline): SGHTA, FQGTGA. With 3 bases clipped from V and 5 bases from J, the junction kept 3 bases outside the gene matches. CDR3 nucleotides: TGTGCCAGCAGCTTGACTAGCGCTGACAATGAGCAGTTCTTC. This translates into CASSLTSADNEQFF.

CDR3 amino acids: CASSYLGVDYEQYF. As DNA, the CDR3 is TGTGCCAGCAGTTACCTAGGAGTTGACTACGAGCAGTACTTC. This chain links TRBV6-5 with TRBJ2-7; D unresolved. The germline V gene encodes CDR1 MNHEY and CDR2 SVGAGI. This CDR3 has 14 amino acids. V was pared by 2 bases and J by 3 bases, with 11 bases between.

Only a few counts were recorded for this clone. The CDR3 DNA reads as TGTGCCATCAGTGAGTCGGAGACTAACTATGGCTACACCTTC. Protein sequence: CAISESETNYGYTF. The gene calls are TRBV10-3 and TRBJ1-2; no clear D. Germline V lookup: CDR1 ENHRY, CDR2 SYGVKD. The CDR3 contains 14 residues. Trimming left V 0 bases short and J 0 bases short, with 5 bases between.

This clone was detected a few times. This chain links TRBV28 with TRBJ1-5; 7 nucleotides match TRBD1. This CDR3 region has 18 residues. Trimming took 0 bases from V and 2 from J; bases not matched to a gene: 10. Germline values: CDR1 MDHEN, CDR2 SYDVKM. The CDR3 reads CASSLWRGQAVRNQPQHF. The CDR3 region has the DNA TGTGCCAGCAGTTTATGGAGGGGGCAGGCAGTTCGCAATCAGCCCCAGCATTTT.

This sequence joins TRBV11-3 and TRBJ1-1; D gene uncertain. Between the trimmed V and J ends, which lost 0 bases and 3 bases, there was a span of 5 bases. The CDR3 is made up of 13 amino acids. Germline values: CDR1 SGHNT, CDR2 YENEEA. This chain's CDR3 is CASSLESDTEAFF. Written as DNA, the CDR3 is TGTGCCAGCAGCTTAGAATCGGACACTGAAGCTTTCTTT.

This chain connects TRBV6-5 to TRBJ2-7; D is possibly TRBD1 (7 bases). Trimming left V 7 bases short and J 1 base short, with 14 bases between. Germline values: CDR1 MNHEY, CDR2 SVGAGI. The CDR3 is 14 amino acids. The DNA of the CDR3 is TGTGCCAGCATTATACAGGGGACTTCCTACGAGCAGTACTTC. Protein product: CASIIQGTSYEQYF.

This clone was observed once. As DNA, the CDR3 is TGTGCCAGCCATAGGGGACTCAATTCACCCCTCCACTTT. Translation: CASHRGLNSPLHF. The chain couples TRBV27 to TRBJ1-6; TRBD1 is a possible D gene (5 bases). The V gene lost 8 bases and the J gene lost 7 bases, with 12 bases spanning the gap. The germline CDR1 and CDR2 sequences are MNHEY and SMNVEV (reference sequence). The CDR3 spans 13 residues.

The rearrangement uses TRBV4-1 and TRBJ1-5, with D unclear. Trimming pared 3 bases from V and 7 bases from J, leaving 16 bases between. Germline-derived CDR1 and CDR2 are MGHRA and YSYEKL. CDR3 length: 15 residues. The CDR3 spells CASSQAGLLGQPQHF. The CDR3 DNA reads TGCGCCAGCAGCCAGGCAGGCTTGTTGGGCCAGCCCCAGCATTTT.

This chain connects TRBV9 to TRBJ1-6, with D hard to call. Germline V lookup: CDR1 SGDLS, CDR2 YYNGEE. The V end lost 4 bases, the J end lost 8 bases, and 13 bases lay between the germline ends. This CDR3 has 14 residues. The CDR3 DNA reads TGTGCCAGCAGCCCTGAGGTCGGTGATTCACCCCTCCACTTT. Translated, it gives CASSPEVGDSPLHF. Using reference TRBV9 and TRBJ1-6 for the parts outside the CDR3, the full variable domain is DSGVTQTPKHLITATGQRVTLRCSPRSGDLSVYWYQQSLDQGLQFLIQYYNGEERAKGNILERFSAQQFPDLHSELNLSSLELGDSALYFCASSPEVGDSPLHFGNGTRLTVT.

The chain couples TRBV11-2 to TRBJ2-7; TRBD1 aligns across 7 bases. V lost 0 bases to trimming and J lost 3 bases; unmatched junction nucleotides: 8. This CDR3 contains 16 residues. Per the germline V gene, CDR1 is SGHAT and CDR2 is FQNNGV. DNA for the CDR3: TGTGCCAGCAGCTTAGATATGGCAGGGGGTGGCTACGAGCAGTACTTC. It yields the protein CASSLDMAGGGYEQYF.

This chain joins TRBV19 and TRBJ2-1; 10 bases line up with TRBD2. Germline CDR1 reads LNHDA; CDR2 reads SQIVND (reference sequence). CDR3 length: 15 amino acids. The trim removed 5 bases at V and 3 bases at J, leaving 4 bases unmatched. The CDR3 DNA is TGTGCCAGTAGTGCCGGACTAGCGGTCTACAATGAGCAGTTCTTC. Translating it yields CASSAGLAVYNEQFF.

This chain joins TRBV7-2 and TRBJ2-7, with a possible D match to TRBD2 (7 bases). V was clipped by 0 bases and J by 2 bases, with 14 bases between them. CDR3 size: 16 residues. Germline V gene lookup returns CDR1 SGHTA and CDR2 FQGNSA. For the CDR3, the DNA is TGTGCCAGCAGCTTAGCGAGGACTAGGGGGGCCTACGAGCAGTACTTC. Its protein product is CASSLARTRGAYEQYF.

This clone was recorded once. CDR3 in DNA: TGTGCCAGCAGCGTAGGACAGGGTGGCGAAAAACTGTTTTTT. This gives the protein CASSVGQGGEKLFF. The chain uses TRBV11-2 and TRBJ1-4; TRBD1 aligns across 8 bases. The CDR3 has 14 residues. V shed 5 bases, J shed 8 bases, and the junction held 7 bases outside the gene matches. Germline V CDR1 and CDR2: SGHAT, FQNNGV.